The 8 T cell receptor beta chains below were found in one sample sequenced in a study of cytomegalovirus exposure and HLA in healthy donors. In the PCR, 60 Vbeta and 13 Jbeta primers were used. The method was immunoSEQ multiplex PCR; TCRdb's version includes in-frame clones alone and lacks a portion of them. The repertoire holds about 130,000 clones, with approximately 80% as singletons. The specimen sequenced was PBMCs. The source of these receptors is a young woman in good health and CMV-seropositive.

The chain joins TRBV2 to TRBJ2-5; 7 bases align to TRBD1. Per the germline V gene, CDR1 is SNHLY and CDR2 is FYNNEI. The CDR3 totals 12 residues. V gave up 9 bases and J gave up 3 bases; unmatched junction bases: 4. CDR3 loop: CASRGQEETQYF. Written as DNA, the CDR3 is TGTGCCAGTAGAGGACAGGAAGAGACCCAGTACTTC.

This rearrangement joins TRBV4-1 to TRBJ2-2; TRBD2 agrees at 7 bases. The CDR3 extends over 18 amino acids. V lost 4 bases and J lost 2; bases outside the gene matches: 13. In germline, CDR1 is MGHRA, CDR2 YSYEKL. Here the CDR3 DNA reads TGCGCCAGCAGCCTTATCCTCCTCAGCGGGGTCAACACCGGGGAGCTGTTTTTT. Protein product: CASSLILLSGVNTGELFF.

The V gene is TRBV11-3, the J gene TRBJ2-7, with 10 positions matching TRBD2. The CDR3 has 14 amino acids. V dropped 2 bases and J dropped 5; count of bases not matched to a gene: 3. The germline V gene has CDR1 SGHNT and CDR2 YENEEA. CDR3 DNA: TGTGCCAGCAGCTTAAGCGGGGGGGCCCACGAGCAGTACTTC. It codes for CASSLSGGAHEQYF.

V usage is TRBV28 and J usage is TRBJ1-1; TRBD1 aligns across 7 bases. Germline V gives CDR1 MDHEN, CDR2 SYDVKM. There are 14 residues in the CDR3. V dropped 2 bases and J dropped 1; count of bases not matched to a gene: 1. Here the CDR3 DNA reads TGTGCCAGCAGTTTACAGGGGGAGAACACTGAAGCTTTCTTT. Its protein product is CASSLQGENTEAFF.

The chain employs TRBV28 and TRBJ2-7; TRBD2 agrees at 9 bases. With 4 bases clipped from V and 0 bases from J, the junction kept 7 bases outside the gene matches. The germline gives CDR1 MDHEN, CDR2 SYDVKM. CDR3 length equals 16 residues. This chain's CDR3 is CASSSEGLAYSYEQYF. In DNA form, the CDR3 reads TGTGCCAGCAGTTCCGAGGGACTAGCTTACTCCTACGAGCAGTACTTC.

The CDR3 protein is CASSSQGSGEKLFF. As DNA, the CDR3 is TGTGCCAGCAGTTCACAGGGGAGTGGTGAAAAACTGTTTTTT. The V gene is TRBV11-2, the J gene TRBJ1-4, with TRBD1 identical over 7 bases. The junction had 8 bases not matched to a gene; V was cut back by 6 bases and J by 7 bases. Germline V CDR1 and CDR2: SGHAT, FQNNGV. The CDR3 extends over 14 amino acids.

J is TRBJ2-3 and V is TRBV2, with D perhaps TRBD2 (5 bases). The V and J ends lost 7 bases and 0 bases respectively, with 11 bases between them. This CDR3 contains 14 residues. Germline V lookup: CDR1 SNHLY, CDR2 FYNNEI. Here the CDR3 DNA reads TGTGCCAGCACACAAGCGGCTAGCACAGATACGCAGTATTTT. Its protein is CASTQAASTDTQYF.

This chain links TRBV5-1 with TRBJ2-1; D is undetermined. The V gene lost 2 bases and the J gene lost 4 bases, with 4 bases spanning the gap. CDR1 and CDR2 from the germline V gene are SGHRS and YFSETQ. This CDR3 has 12 residues. The CDR3 is CASSFQYNEQFF. In nucleotides, the CDR3 is TGCGCCAGCAGCTTCCAGTACAATGAGCAGTTCTTC.